Listed here is a single T cell receptor (beta chain). There are 15 residues in the CDR3. Looked up from germline, CDR1 is SGHNT and CDR2 is YYREEE (reference sequence). Trimming pared 4 bases from V and 3 bases from J, leaving 16 bases between. The source of the sample is a study of cytomegalovirus exposure and HLA in healthy donors. The PCR was carried out with 60 Vbeta primers and 13 Jbeta primers. Profiling relied on immunoSEQ multiplex PCR, and the TCRdb table lists in-frame clones only, not all of them. The sample has under 200,000 clones. The specimen was PBMCs. The origin of this receptor is a man aged 25 to 40 in good health and CMV-seronegative. The rearrangement joins TRBV5-4 to TRBJ1-2; a possible D gene is TRBD1 (5 bases). The CDR3 nucleotides read TGTGCCAGCAGCCTACCCTCTTCGGGGGACTATGGCTACACCTTC. Translation gives CASSLPSSGDYGYTF.